The 7 T cell receptor beta chains presented below share a single source sample, sequenced in a study of shared clonotypes between healthy human individuals (TCRdb year 2020). Library preparation used the immunoSEQ multiplex PCR assay. TCRdb stores this immuneACCESS table with in-frame sequences only. Part of the clones is absent; in the studies checked, under half of the shortfall reflects unresolved V genes, and no reason is known for the rest. In this sample the table shows roughly 490,000 clones, around three quarters of which occur a single time. Roughly 12% of the sample comes from the top ten. The specimen sequenced was PBMCs. The receptors were sampled from a woman aged 40 to 50 in good health. Some clones in this sample may be carry-over from other donors' samples.

This clone was counted a single time. CDR3 amino acids: CASSQGWGGGNTEAFF. DNA for the CDR3: TGCGCCAGCAGCCAAGGTTGGGGGGGTGGGAACACTGAAGCTTTCTTT. The chain couples TRBV4-1 to TRBJ1-1; weak D call: TRBD1 (5 bases). The CDR3 contains 16 residues. Germline values: CDR1 MGHRA, CDR2 YSYEKL. The V gene lost 1 base and the J gene lost 1 base, with 13 bases spanning the gap.

This chain uses TRBV4-2 with TRBJ2-1, with unresolved D. CDR3 length: 14 amino acids. Deletions cut 1 base from V and 4 bases from J, with 8 bases between. CDR1 and CDR2 from the germline V gene are LGHNA and YNFKEQ. The CDR3 DNA follows: TGTGCCAGCAGCCAAGTTCAAGCTTACAATGAGCAGTTCTTC. Its translation is CASSQVQAYNEQFF.

This sequence joins TRBV5-5 and TRBJ1-2; TRBD1 is a possible D gene (5 bases). CDR3 length equals 13 residues. The V gene's germline CDR1 is SGHKS and CDR2 YYEKEE (reference sequence). V dropped 2 bases and J dropped 3 bases, with 8 bases sitting between them. The CDR3 loop reads CASSLQAHYGYTF. The DNA of the CDR3 is TGTGCCAGCAGCTTACAGGCTCACTATGGCTACACCTTC. Full variable domain (outside the CDR3, taken from reference TRBV5-5 and TRBJ1-2): DAGVTQSPTHLIKTRGQQVTLRCSPISGHKSVSWYQQVLGQGPQFIFQYYEKEERGRGNFPDRFSARQFPNYSSELNVNALLLGDSALYLCASSLQAHYGYTFGSGTRLTVV.

The V and J genes are TRBV28 and TRBJ2-2; TRBD2 aligns across 12 bases. Germline trimming cut 8 bases from V and 1 base from J; bases unmatched to any gene: 2. CDR1 MDHEN and CDR2 SYDVKM come from the germline V gene. CDR3 length equals 15 residues. Here the CDR3 reads CASGTSGLNTGELFF. CDR3 DNA sequence: TGTGCCAGCGGGACTAGCGGGCTGAACACCGGGGAGCTGTTTTTT.

This sequence joins TRBV7-3 and TRBJ2-3, with D unresolved. The germline V gene encodes CDR1 SGHTA and CDR2 FQGTGA. Trimming removed 4 bases from V and 5 bases from J, with 7 bases in between. The CDR3 is 12 amino acids. CDR3 amino acids: CASSSSGDTQYF. Written as DNA, the CDR3 is TGTGCCAGCAGCTCCTCTGGAGATACGCAGTATTTT.

The sample holds many counts of this clone. Within the sample, other DNA sequences also encode this same CDR3. V usage is TRBV30 and J usage is TRBJ1-3, with a weak D call TRBD1 (6 bases). The germline CDR1 and CDR2 sequences are GTSNPN and SVGIG (reference sequence). V was pared by 3 bases and J by 2 bases, with 14 bases between. The CDR3 has 15 residues. The DNA of the CDR3 is TGTGCCTGGAGCCGAAGGGGGTTAGCTGGAAACACCATATATTTT. Translating it yields CAWSRRGLAGNTIYF.

The chain couples TRBV9 to TRBJ2-3, with TRBD1 as a possible D gene (5 bases). This CDR3 spans 15 amino acids. Looked up from germline, CDR1 is SGDLS and CDR2 is YYNGEE. Trimming took 1 base from V and 4 from J, leaving 13 bases between them. The DNA of the CDR3 is TGTGCCAGCAGCGTAACAGCGACAGCCGCAGATACGCAGTATTTT. It specifies CASSVTATAADTQYF. Full variable domain (remainder filled in from reference TRBV9 and TRBJ2-3): DSGVTQTPKHLITATGQRVTLRCSPRSGDLSVYWYQQSLDQGLQFLIQYYNGEERAKGNILERFSAQQFPDLHSELNLSSLELGDSALYFCASSVTATAADTQYFGPGTRLTVL.